One and the same sample provided the 7 T cell receptor beta chains below, sequenced in a study of OX40 agonist ivuxolimab in advanced cancers. Profiling relied on immunoSEQ multiplex PCR, and the TCRdb table lists in-frame clones only, not all of them. Found here are around 35,000 clones, about 90% of them singletons; the top ten hold about 33%. Sequences were derived from CD4+ or CD8+ T cells sorted from blood, sampled in a trial of the OX40 agonist ivuxolimab. Receptors were obtained from an adult with an advanced solid tumor such as melanoma, head and neck, liver or kidney cancer.

The CDR3 reads CASSLWAATEAFF. CDR3 nucleotides: TGTGCCAGCAGTTTATGGGCGGCTACTGAAGCTTTCTTT. V and J are TRBV27 and TRBJ1-1; D gene ambiguous. The CDR3 consists of 13 residues. Germline V gene data show CDR1 as MNHEY and CDR2 as SMNVEV (reference sequence). The V end was cut by 1 base, the J end by 5 bases, with 8 bases between.

The chain links TRBV5-8 to TRBJ2-6; D is undetermined. Trimming stripped 4 bases from V and 0 bases from J, with 11 bases between. The germline V gene encodes CDR1 SGHTS and CDR2 YDEGEE. The CDR3 sequence is 16 residues long. CDR3: CASSPWLYSGANVLTF. CDR3 nucleotides: TGTGCCAGCAGCCCTTGGCTGTACTCTGGGGCCAACGTCCTGACTTTC.

The chain uses TRBV27 and TRBJ2-7; TRBD2 matches at 11 bases. V trimming: 5 bases; J trimming: 3 bases; junction bases outside the gene matches: 6. Germline V gives CDR1 MNHEY, CDR2 SMNVEV (reference sequence). There are 15 residues in the CDR3. CDR3 in DNA: TGTGCCAGCAGTCTTCTAGCGGGAGGTTTCTACGAGCAGTACTTC. It translates to CASSLLAGGFYEQYF.

J is TRBJ2-5 and V is TRBV7-8, with D perhaps given as TRBD1 or TRBD2 (6 bases each). This CDR3 contains 16 residues. V dropped 1 base and J dropped 5 bases, with 17 bases sitting between them. CDR1 SGHVS and CDR2 FQNEAQ come from the germline V gene. CDR3 sequence: CASSLGVGGPSETQYF. The DNA for the CDR3 is TGTGCCAGCAGCTTAGGGGTAGGGGGGCCATCGGAGACCCAGTACTTC.

The V call is TRBV5-4, the J call TRBJ2-5; weak D call: TRBD1 (5 bases). This CDR3 is built from 19 residues. Trimming pared 2 bases from V and 1 base from J, leaving 24 bases between. Per the germline V gene, CDR1 is SGHNT and CDR2 is YYREEE (reference sequence). CDR3 sequence (DNA): TGTGCCAGCAGCTTTGGGGCTGTACGTAGGCTTGCCCCCCAAGAGACCCAGTACTTC. It translates to CASSFGAVRRLAPQETQYF.

The rearrangement uses TRBV2 and TRBJ1-4; 7 positions agree with TRBD1. This CDR3 contains 15 residues. Germline loops: CDR1 SNHLY, CDR2 FYNNEI. The V and J ends lost 3 bases and 0 bases, in that order; junction bases with no gene match: 1. CDR3 sequence (DNA): TGTGCCAGCAGTGAGGGACAGTCAACTAATGAAAAACTGTTTTTT. Translation gives CASSEGQSTNEKLFF.

V usage is TRBV7-8 and J usage is TRBJ1-4, with TRBD1 matching 9 bases. In germline, CDR1 is SGHVS, CDR2 FQNEAQ. J was trimmed by 6 bases and V by 3 bases; bases with no gene match: 8. The CDR3 runs 16 residues. CDR3: CASSFSVRDRDEKLFF. CDR3 DNA: TGTGCCAGCAGCTTTAGCGTACGGGACAGGGATGAAAAACTGTTTTTT.